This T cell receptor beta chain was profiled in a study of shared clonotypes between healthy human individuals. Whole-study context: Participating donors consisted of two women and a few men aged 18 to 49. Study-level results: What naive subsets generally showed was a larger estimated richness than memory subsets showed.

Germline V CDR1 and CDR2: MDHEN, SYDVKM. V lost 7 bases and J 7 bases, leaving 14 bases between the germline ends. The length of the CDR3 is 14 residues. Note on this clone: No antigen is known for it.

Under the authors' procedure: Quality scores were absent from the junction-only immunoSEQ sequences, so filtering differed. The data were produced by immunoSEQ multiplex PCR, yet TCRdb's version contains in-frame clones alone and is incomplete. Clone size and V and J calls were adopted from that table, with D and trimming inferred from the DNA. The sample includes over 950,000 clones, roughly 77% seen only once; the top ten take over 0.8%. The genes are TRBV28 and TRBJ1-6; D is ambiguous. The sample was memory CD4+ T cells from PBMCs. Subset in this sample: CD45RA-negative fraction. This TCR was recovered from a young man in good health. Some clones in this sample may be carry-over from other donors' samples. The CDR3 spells CASIGGLSNSPLHF. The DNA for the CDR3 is TGTGCCAGCATTGGAGGCCTCAGCAATTCACCCCTCCACTTT.